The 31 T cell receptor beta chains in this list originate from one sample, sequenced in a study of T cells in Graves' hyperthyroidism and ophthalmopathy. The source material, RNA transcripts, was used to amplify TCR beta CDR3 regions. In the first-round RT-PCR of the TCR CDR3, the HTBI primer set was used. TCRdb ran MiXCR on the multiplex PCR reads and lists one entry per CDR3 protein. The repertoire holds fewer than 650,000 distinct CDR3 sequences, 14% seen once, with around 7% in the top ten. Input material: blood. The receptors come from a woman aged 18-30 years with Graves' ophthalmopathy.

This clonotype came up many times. CDR3 residues: CASGTGYADTQYF. The DNA of the CDR3 is TGTGCCAGTGGGACAGGCTACGCAGATACGCAGTATTTT. V is TRBV2 and J is TRBJ2-3; 8 nucleotides agree with TRBD1. The CDR3 is made up of 13 amino acids. Trimming cost V 9 bases and J 4 bases; bases outside gene matches: 6. Germline V gene lookup returns CDR1 SNHLY and CDR2 FYNNEI. The entire variable domain, with the rest obtained from reference TRBV2 and TRBJ2-3, is as follows: EPEVTQTPSHQVTQMGQEVILRCVPISNHLYFYWYRQILGQKVEFLVSFYNNEISEKSEIFDDQFSVERPDGSNFTLKIRSTKLEDSAMYFCASGTGYADTQYFGPGTRLTVL.

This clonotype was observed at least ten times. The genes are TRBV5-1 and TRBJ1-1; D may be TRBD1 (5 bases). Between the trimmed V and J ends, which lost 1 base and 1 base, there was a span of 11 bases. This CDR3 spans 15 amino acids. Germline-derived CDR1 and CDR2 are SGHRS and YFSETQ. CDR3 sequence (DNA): TGCGCCAGCAGCTTGATTCGGGGGGAGAACACTGAAGCTTTCTTT. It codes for CASSLIRGENTEAFF.

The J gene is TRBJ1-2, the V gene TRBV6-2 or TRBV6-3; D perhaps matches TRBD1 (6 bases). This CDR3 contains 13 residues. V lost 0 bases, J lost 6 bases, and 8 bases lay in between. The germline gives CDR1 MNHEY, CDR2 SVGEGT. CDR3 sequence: CASSYSQGHGYTF. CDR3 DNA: TGTGCCAGCAGTTACTCACAGGGCCATGGCTACACCTTC.

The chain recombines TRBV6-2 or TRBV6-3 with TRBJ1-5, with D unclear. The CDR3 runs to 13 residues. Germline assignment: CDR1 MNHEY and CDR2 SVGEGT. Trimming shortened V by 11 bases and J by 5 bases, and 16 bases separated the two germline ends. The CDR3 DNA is TGTGCCGCAATGAGTTGGAGGGATCAGCCCCAGCATTTT. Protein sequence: CAAMSWRDQPQHF.

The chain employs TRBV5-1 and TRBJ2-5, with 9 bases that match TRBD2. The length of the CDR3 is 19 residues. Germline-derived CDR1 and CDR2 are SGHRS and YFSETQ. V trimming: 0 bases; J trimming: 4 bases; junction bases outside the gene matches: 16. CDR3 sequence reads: CASSLGTSVDTSGGETQYF. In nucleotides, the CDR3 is TGCGCCAGCAGCTTGGGGACTAGCGTTGACACCTCGGGGGGAGAGACCCAGTACTTC.

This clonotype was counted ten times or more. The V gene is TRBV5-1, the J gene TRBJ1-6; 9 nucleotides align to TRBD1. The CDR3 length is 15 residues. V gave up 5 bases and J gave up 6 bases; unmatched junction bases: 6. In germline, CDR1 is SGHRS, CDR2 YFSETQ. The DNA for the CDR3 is TGCGCCAGCAGTCAACCGGGACAGGGTAATTCACCCCTCCACTTT. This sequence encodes CASSQPGQGNSPLHF.

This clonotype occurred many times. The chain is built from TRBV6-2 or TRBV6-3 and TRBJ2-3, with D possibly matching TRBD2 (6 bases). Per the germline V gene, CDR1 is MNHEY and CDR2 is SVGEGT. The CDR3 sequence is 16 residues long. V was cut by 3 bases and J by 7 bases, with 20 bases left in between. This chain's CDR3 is CASSYGAGSRGNTQYF. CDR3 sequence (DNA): TGTGCCAGCAGTTATGGAGCGGGTTCGCGGGGAAATACGCAGTATTTT.

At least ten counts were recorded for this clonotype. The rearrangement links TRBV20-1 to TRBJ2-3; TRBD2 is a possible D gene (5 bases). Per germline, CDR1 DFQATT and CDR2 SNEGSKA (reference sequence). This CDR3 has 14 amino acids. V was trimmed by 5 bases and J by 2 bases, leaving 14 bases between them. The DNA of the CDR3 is TGCAGTGCTCCTCGACTATACGTCACAGATACGCAGTATTTT. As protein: CSAPRLYVTDTQYF.

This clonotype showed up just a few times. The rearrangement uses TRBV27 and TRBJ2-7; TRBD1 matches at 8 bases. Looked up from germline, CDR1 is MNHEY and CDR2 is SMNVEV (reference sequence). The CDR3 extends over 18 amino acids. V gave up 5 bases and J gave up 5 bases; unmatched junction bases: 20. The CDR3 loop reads CASSPLTGVDIGHHEQYF. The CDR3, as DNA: TGTGCCAGCAGTCCTCTGACAGGGGTGGATATTGGCCACCACGAGCAGTACTTC.

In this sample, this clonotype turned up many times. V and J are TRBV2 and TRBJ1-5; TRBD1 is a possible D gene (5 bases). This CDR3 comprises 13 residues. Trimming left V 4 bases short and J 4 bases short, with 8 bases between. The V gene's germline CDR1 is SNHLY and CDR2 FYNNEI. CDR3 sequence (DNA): TGTGCCAGCAGTGGAGGGACTAATCAGCCCCAGCATTTT. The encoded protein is CASSGGTNQPQHF.

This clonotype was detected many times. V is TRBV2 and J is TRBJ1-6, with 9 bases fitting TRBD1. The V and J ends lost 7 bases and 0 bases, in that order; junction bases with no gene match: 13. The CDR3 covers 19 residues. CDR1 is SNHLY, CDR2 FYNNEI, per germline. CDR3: CASNFRGQGLSSYNSPLHF. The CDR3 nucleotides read TGTGCCAGCAACTTCCGGGGACAGGGCCTTAGCTCCTATAATTCACCCCTCCACTTT.

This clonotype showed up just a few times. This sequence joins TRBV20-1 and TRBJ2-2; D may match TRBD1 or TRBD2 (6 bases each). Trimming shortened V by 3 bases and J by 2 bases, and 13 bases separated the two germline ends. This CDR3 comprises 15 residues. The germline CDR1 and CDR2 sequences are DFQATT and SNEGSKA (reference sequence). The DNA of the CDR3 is TGCAGTGCTAGTCCTGGCGGGACAAACACCGGGGAGCTGTTTTTT. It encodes CSASPGGTNTGELFF.

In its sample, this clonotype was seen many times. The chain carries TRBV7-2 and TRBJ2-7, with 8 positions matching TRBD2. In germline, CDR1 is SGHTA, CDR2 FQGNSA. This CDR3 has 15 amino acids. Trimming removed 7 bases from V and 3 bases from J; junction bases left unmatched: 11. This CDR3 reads CASIPVASGHYEQYF. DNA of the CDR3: TGTGCCAGCATCCCGGTGGCTAGCGGGCACTACGAGCAGTACTTC.

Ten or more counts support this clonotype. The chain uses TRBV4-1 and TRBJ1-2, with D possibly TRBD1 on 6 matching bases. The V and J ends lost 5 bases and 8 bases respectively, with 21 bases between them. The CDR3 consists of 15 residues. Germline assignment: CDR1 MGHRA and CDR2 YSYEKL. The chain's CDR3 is CASSSRQVTERGYTF. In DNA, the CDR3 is TGCGCCAGCAGCTCGCGACAGGTCACCGAAAGGGGCTACACCTTC.

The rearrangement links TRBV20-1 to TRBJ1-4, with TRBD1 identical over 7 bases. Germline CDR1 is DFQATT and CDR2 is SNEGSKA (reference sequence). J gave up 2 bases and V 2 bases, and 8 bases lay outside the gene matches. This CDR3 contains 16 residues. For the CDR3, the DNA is TGCAGTGCTAGACACAGGGGATGGTCGACTAATGAAAAACTGTTTTTT. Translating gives CSARHRGWSTNEKLFF.

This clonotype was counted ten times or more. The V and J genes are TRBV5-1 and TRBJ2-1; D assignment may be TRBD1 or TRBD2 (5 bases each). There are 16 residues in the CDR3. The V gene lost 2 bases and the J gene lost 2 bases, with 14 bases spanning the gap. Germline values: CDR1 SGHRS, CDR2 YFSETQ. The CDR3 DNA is TGCGCCAGCAGCTTTCTGGGGGAGAGCGCCTACAATGAGCAGTTCTTC. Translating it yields CASSFLGESAYNEQFF.

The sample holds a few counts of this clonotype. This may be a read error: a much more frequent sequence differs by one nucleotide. CDR3 sequence: CASSNRAVTEASF. The DNA for the CDR3 is TGTGCCAGCAGCAACAGGGCCGTCACTGAAGCTTCCTTT. J is TRBJ1-1 and V is TRBV7-9; D perhaps matches TRBD1 (6 bases). Germline V gene lookup returns CDR1 SEHNR and CDR2 FQNEAQ (reference sequence). The CDR3 consists of 13 residues.

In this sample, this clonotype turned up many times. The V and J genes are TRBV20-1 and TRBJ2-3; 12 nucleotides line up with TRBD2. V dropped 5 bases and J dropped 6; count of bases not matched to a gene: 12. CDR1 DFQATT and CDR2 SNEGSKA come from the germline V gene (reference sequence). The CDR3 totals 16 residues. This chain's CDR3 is CSAHNLAGGAEDTQYF. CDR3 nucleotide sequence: TGCAGTGCTCACAATCTAGCGGGAGGGGCCGAGGATACGCAGTATTTT.

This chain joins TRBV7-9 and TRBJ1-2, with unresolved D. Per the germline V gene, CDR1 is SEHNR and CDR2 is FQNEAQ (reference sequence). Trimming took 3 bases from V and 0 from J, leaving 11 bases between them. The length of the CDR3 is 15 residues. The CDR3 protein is CASSFPPSPNYGYTF. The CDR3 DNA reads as TGTGCCAGCAGCTTTCCGCCTTCTCCTAACTATGGCTACACCTTC. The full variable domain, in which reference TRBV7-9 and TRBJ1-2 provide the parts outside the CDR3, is DTGVSQNPRHKITKRGQNVTFRCDPISEHNRLYWYRQTLGQGPEFLTYFQNEAQLEKSRLLSDRFSAERPKGSFSTLEIQRTEQGDSAMYLCASSFPPSPNYGYTFGSGTRLTVV.

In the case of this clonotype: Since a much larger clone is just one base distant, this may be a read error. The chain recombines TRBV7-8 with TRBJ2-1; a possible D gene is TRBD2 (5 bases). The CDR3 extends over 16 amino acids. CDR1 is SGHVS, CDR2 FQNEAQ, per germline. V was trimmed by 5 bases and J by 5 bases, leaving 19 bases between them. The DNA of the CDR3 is TGTGCCAGCAGCCACCCGGCGGGCCGCCTGAACAATGAGCAGTTCTTC. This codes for CASSHPAGRLNNEQFF.

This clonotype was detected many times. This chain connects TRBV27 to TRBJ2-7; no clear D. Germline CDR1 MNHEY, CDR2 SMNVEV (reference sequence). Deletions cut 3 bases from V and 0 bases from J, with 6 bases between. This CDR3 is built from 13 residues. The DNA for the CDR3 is TGTGCCAGCAGTTTCACCCGCTCCTACGAGCAGTACTTC. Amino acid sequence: CASSFTRSYEQYF.

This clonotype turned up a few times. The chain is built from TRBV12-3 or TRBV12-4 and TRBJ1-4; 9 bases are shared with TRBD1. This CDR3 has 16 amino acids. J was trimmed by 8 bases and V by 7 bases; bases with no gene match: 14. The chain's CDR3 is CASTYSRGQGLEKLFF. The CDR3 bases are TGTGCCAGCACTTATTCCCGGGGACAGGGTCTCGAAAAACTGTTTTTT.

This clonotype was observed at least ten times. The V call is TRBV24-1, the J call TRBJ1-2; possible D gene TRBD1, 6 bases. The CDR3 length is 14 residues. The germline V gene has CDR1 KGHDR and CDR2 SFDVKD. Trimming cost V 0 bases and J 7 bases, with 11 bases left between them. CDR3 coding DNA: TGTGCCACCAGTGATTTGATGGGGGCAGGTGGCTACACCTTC. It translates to CATSDLMGAGGYTF.

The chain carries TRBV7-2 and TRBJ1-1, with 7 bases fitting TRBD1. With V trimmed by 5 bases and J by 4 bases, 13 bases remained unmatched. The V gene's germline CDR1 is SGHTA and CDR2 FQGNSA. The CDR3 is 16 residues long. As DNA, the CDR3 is TGTGCCAGCAGCCAGGGTTGGACAGGATCGAGCACTGAAGCTTTCTTT. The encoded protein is CASSQGWTGSSTEAFF.

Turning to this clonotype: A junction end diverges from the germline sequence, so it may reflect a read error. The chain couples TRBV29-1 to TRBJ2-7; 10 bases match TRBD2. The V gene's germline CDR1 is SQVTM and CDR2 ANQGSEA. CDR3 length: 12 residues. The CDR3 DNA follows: TGCAGCGTCGGACTAGCGGCCTACGAGCGGTACTTC. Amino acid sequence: CSVGLAAYERYF.

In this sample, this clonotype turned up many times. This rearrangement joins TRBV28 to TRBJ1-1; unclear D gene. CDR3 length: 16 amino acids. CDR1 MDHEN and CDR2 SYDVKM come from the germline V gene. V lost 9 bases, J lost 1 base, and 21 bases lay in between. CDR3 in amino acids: CASTTTWGSQNTEAFF. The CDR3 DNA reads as TGTGCCAGTACCACCACTTGGGGTTCCCAGAACACTGAAGCTTTCTTT.

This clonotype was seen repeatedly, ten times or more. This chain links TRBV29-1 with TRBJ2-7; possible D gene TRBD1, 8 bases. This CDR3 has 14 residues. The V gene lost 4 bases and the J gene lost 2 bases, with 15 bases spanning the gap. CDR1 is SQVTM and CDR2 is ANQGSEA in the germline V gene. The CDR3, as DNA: TGCAGCGTTGCGGGGGGACAGGTTGCCTACGAGCAGTACTTC. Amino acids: CSVAGGQVAYEQYF.

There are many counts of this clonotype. The CDR3 here is CASHIAGGETQYF. The CDR3 bases are TGTGCCAGCCACATAGCGGGAGGTGAGACCCAGTACTTC. The chain joins TRBV28 to TRBJ2-5, with TRBD2 identical over 10 bases. V was pared by 8 bases and J by 5 bases, with 5 bases of the junction left unmatched. CDR3 length: 13 residues. The germline V gene has CDR1 MDHEN and CDR2 SYDVKM.

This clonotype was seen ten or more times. CDR3 in DNA: TGTGCCAGCAGCTTAGAGTGGTTAGGGACCCCGAGAGGGCAGTTCTTC. It codes for CASSLEWLGTPRGQFF. The V gene is TRBV7-8, the J gene TRBJ2-1; TRBD1 or TRBD2 may be the D gene (5 bases each). The CDR3 length is 16 residues. Germline V gene sequence: CDR1 SGHVS, CDR2 FQNEAQ. Trimming took 1 base from V and 12 from J, leaving 22 bases between them.

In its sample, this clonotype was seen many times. CDR3 protein: CASTTGAGEKLFF. CDR3 in DNA: TGTGCCAGCACTACAGGGGCCGGGGAAAAACTGTTTTTT. The chain has TRBV2 and TRBJ1-4; TRBD1 agrees at 7 bases. The germline V gene encodes CDR1 SNHLY and CDR2 FYNNEI. Trimming removed 7 bases from V and 8 bases from J; junction bases left unmatched: 7. This CDR3 has 13 amino acids.

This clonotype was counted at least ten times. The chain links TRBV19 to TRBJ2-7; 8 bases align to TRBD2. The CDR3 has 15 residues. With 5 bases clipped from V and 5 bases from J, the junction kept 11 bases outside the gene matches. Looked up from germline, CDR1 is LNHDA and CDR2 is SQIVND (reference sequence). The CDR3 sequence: CASSAQAGARNEQYF. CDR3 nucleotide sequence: TGTGCCAGTAGTGCTCAAGCGGGAGCGCGTAACGAGCAGTACTTC.